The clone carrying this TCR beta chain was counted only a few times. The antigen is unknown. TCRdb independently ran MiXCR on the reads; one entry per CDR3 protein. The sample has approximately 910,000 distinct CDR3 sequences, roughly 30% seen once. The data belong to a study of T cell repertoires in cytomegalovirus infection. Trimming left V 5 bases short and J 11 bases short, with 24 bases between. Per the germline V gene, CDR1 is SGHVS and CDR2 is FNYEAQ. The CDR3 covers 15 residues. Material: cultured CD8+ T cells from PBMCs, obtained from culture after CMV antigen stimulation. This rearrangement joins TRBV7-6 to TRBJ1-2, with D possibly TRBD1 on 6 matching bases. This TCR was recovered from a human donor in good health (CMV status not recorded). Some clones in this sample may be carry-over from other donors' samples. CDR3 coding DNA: TGTGCCAGCAGCCAAGGGGGGGCTGCCGCTCCAGGATACACCTTC. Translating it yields CASSQGGAAAPGYTF.